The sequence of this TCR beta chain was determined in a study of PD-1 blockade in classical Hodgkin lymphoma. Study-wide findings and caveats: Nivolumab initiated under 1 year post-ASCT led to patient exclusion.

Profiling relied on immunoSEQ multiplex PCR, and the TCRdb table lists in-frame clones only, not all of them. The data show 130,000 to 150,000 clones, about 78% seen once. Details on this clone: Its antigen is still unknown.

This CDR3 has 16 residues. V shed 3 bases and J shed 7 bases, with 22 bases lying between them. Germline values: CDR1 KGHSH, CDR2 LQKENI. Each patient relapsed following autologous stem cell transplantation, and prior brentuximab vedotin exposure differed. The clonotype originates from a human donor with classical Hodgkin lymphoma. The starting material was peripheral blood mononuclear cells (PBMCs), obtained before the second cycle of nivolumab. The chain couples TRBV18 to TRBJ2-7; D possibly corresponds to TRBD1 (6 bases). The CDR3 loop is CASSPLRATGFWEQYF. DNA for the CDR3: TGTGCCAGCTCACCGCTCAGAGCTACAGGGTTTTGGGAGCAGTACTTC.